This T cell receptor beta chain was sequenced for a study of T cell repertoires in cytomegalovirus infection. TCRdb independently ran MiXCR on the reads; one entry per CDR3 protein. The table lists around 770,000 distinct CDR3 sequences, under 35% of them singletons. This clonotype was picked up a small number of times. The antigen remains undetermined. Source: cultured CD8+ T cells from PBMCs, taken from culture after CMV antigen stimulation. This TCR was sampled from a human donor in good health (CMV status not recorded). Some clones in this sample may be carry-over from other donors' samples.

This chain's CDR3 is CASSPGTGGVGAYNSPLHF. CDR3 nucleotide sequence: TGCGCCAGCAGTCCCGGGACAGGGGGCGTTGGGGCCTATAATTCACCCCTCCACTTT. The chain joins TRBV23-1 to TRBJ1-6; 12 nucleotides align to TRBD1. TRBV23-1 is assigned to the ORF class and has an uncertain function. J lost 2 bases, V lost 4 bases, and 9 bases had no gene match. The CDR3 contains 19 residues.